This TCR beta chain was recorded in a study of blood T cells in healthy people across ages (dated by TCRdb to 2013 to 2016). About the study as a whole: Template switching captured roughly one uniquely barcoded TCR beta cDNA molecule per two T cells in model experiments. Four age groups were formed from the donors: young (average approximately 15 years), middle-aged (around 37), aged (approximately 60) and long-lived (roughly 81). To track age-related changes in TCR beta repertoire diversity, the study relied on deep sequencing normalized with unique cDNA molecular identifiers. Two additional independent replicas of 1 million unique cDNA reads from the same blood draw were analyzed for two donors (one aged 18 to 29 and one aged 80 or older). What the authors observed across the whole study: Because the CMV infection status of the donors was unknown, age-related changes in expanded clonotypes may potentially have been confounded. Compared with the aged group, the long-lived group had more naive CD4+ T cells, fewer expanded clones and increased TCR diversity, a pattern suggesting age selection. There was a strong correlation between observed TCR beta diversity and the percentage of naive T cells measured by flow cytometry. Estimates of total diversity based on one million sequenced T cells were considered lower bounds and underestimates. Because profiling used bulk unsorted PBMCs, naive and antigen-experienced compartments could not be compared conclusively. Observed TCR beta diversity per million T cells fell roughly linearly with age, and a significant reduction was already apparent by age roughly 40.

On this clonotype: This clone's antigen is unknown. Base-call qualities are not available, and no considerably larger clone is one nucleotide away.

There are 16 amino acids in the CDR3, from cysteine to phenylalanine inclusive. CDR3 DNA only is kept here, 48 bases in frame from base 1. The germline V gene encodes CDR1 DFQATT and CDR2 SNEGSKA (reference sequence). The library came from 5' RACE. The run used an Illumina HiSeq 2500. A second PCR of about 6 to 11 cycles was performed with a sample-barcoded 5' primer and a J-beta primer mix. Each TCR beta cDNA molecule received a unique molecular identifier from a template-switch 5' adaptor carrying 12 random nucleotides. At least 3 million CDR3-containing paired-end reads were obtained from each sample. The Mint cDNA synthesis kit, primed by a TRBC-specific oligonucleotide, was used to synthesize first-strand cDNA from all RNA. All cDNA was treated with uracil-DNA glycosylase and then went through a first 18-cycle PCR with the universal primers M1SS and BC2_uni_R. Processing in the source paper ran as follows. For normalization, 1 million high-quality reads, each with a distinct molecular identifier, were randomly selected from each sample. Instead of being binned into consensus sequences, reads with shared molecular identifiers were discarded. CDR3 identification, clonotype clustering and error correction used MiTCR with a Q25 quality threshold and the strictest error-elimination algorithm. A nonparametric unseen species model using Euler transformation provided a lower-bound estimate of total TCR beta diversity. TCRdb cleaned the public reads at Q25 with fastp, built clones with MiXCR and kept in-frame beta chains. CDR3 protein sequences are deduplicated, and each keeps its most common genes and DNA. These V and J calls originate from TCRdb's pipeline instead of the authors' own analysis. A total of hundreds of thousands of distinct CDR3 sequences appear in this sample, around 24% of them only once. Around 10% of the sample belongs to the ten largest clones.

Donors were a few dozen systemically healthy Caucasian individuals from Russia aged roughly 6 to 100 years. Each donor gave around 9.9 milliliters of peripheral blood, collected into EDTA-treated Vacutainer tubes. Ficoll-Paque density-gradient centrifugation was used to isolate PBMCs, with at least 6.5 million obtained per sample. Trizol reagent was used to extract total RNA from PBMCs, with at least 5.5 micrograms per sample. The percentages of naive CD45RAhigh/CD27high T cells were determined by flow cytometry on a PBMC aliquot from every donor. These data were also reused for a study on T cells of mothers and their children. The second study's authors report: The donors were nine systemically healthy Caucasian individuals, made up of three mothers and their six children. cDNA synthesis used all of the extracted RNA, with approximately 1.4 ug of RNA in each 15 ul reaction. In the second PCR, the M1S primer added sample barcodes and 2-4 random nucleotides. Over 9.5 million TCR beta CDR3 reads were obtained for each mother, and about 3 million reads were obtained for each child. Thymic selection similarly shapes TCR recombination output in related and unrelated pairs, with minor effect from inherited differences. Normalized repertoire overlap in related mother-child pairs was always slightly higher than in unrelated mother-child pairs, but the difference was never significant. With a sensitivity of about 100 clones per million clonotypes, no persistent microchimeric T cell clones were detected. To look for features that set related mother-child pairs apart from unrelated individuals, the researchers ran deep NGS to compare the TCR beta repertoires of mothers and children. On average, the children were roughly 11 +/- 4 years old, while the mothers were about 40 +/- 4 years old. After adapters were ligated using NEBNext reagents, the libraries underwent 100+100 nt paired-end sequencing on an Illumina HiSeq 2000. To prevent cross-contamination, the mother and child libraries were prepared a month apart and were sequenced in separate runs. Each donor had between roughly 500,000 and 2,100,000 distinct TCR beta clonotypes identified. Naive TCR beta clonotypes were estimated from low-frequency clonotypes matched to each donor's FACS-determined naive share, without sorting.

The sample consisted of blood. The rearranged chain carries TRBV20-1 and TRBJ2-5; 8 middle bases align to TRBD1. The J call may be incorrect, as the DNA end agrees better with TRBJ2-7. The TCR comes from a boy aged 10-17 years in good health. The sequenced DNA is TGCAGTGCTAAGCCGGGAACCGGGACAGGACCCTCCGAGCAGTACTTC. Translated, this gives CSAKPGTGTGPSEQYF.